The 24 T cell receptor beta chains given below trace back to one sample, sequenced in a study of blood T cell repertoires in COVID-19. This table comes from immunoSEQ multiplex PCR, and its TCRdb copy is limited to in-frame clones, with some not included. The data hold about 140,000 clones, with about 82% observed a single time. The sample was peripheral blood. These receptors originate from a woman aged 80 or over with active or convalescent COVID-19.

The chain joins TRBV11-3 to TRBJ2-1; D is perhaps TRBD2 (5 bases). V lost 5 bases, J lost 7 bases, and 21 bases lay in between. The CDR3 covers 16 residues. Germline loops: CDR1 SGHNT, CDR2 YENEEA. DNA of the CDR3: TGTGCCAGCAGCGCCCGAGGGCGTGGCACACGGAATGAGCAGTTCTTC. It is translated as CASSARGRGTRNEQFF.

This chain links TRBV6-5 with TRBJ1-6; 7 nucleotides align to TRBD1. From germline, CDR1 is MNHEY and CDR2 SVGAGI. J was trimmed by 6 bases and V by 0 bases; bases with no gene match: 2. This CDR3 has 15 residues. Here the CDR3 DNA reads TGTGCCAGCAGTTACTCGAACAGGGGTAATTCACCCCTCCACTTT. Residues: CASSYSNRGNSPLHF.

The V and J genes are TRBV14 and TRBJ1-2, with D hard to call. Trimming removed 1 base from V and 5 bases from J, with 11 bases in between. Germline values: CDR1 SGHDN, CDR2 FVKESK. The CDR3 runs to 14 residues. The CDR3 DNA reads as TGTGCCAGCAGCCAAGGGATCGGAGAATATGGCTACACCTTC. Its translation: CASSQGIGEYGYTF.

In its sample, this clone was seen once. The V and J genes are TRBV7-6 and TRBJ2-5, with D tentatively TRBD2 (7 bases). The germline V gene has CDR1 SGHVS and CDR2 FNYEAQ. The CDR3 is made up of 16 amino acids. V was clipped by 1 base and J by 2 bases, with 14 bases between them. CDR3 coding DNA: TGTGCCAGCAGCTTAGGAAGGGGAGGGGGTCAAGAGACCCAGTACTTC. Protein product: CASSLGRGGGQETQYF.

This clone has a handful of counts. The CDR3 DNA follows: TGTGCCAGCAGCGTCAGCTATGGCTACACCTTC. It encodes CASSVSYGYTF. V is TRBV28 and J is TRBJ1-2, with D unresolved. Germline CDR1 reads MDHEN; CDR2 reads SYDVKM. Between the trimmed V and J ends, which lost 6 bases and 4 bases, there was a span of 6 bases. The CDR3 has 11 residues.

This rearrangement joins TRBV6-5 to TRBJ1-2; D might be TRBD1 (6 bases). The CDR3 sequence is 13 residues long. Germline CDR1 and CDR2: MNHEY and SVGAGI. The V and J ends lost 5 bases and 8 bases respectively, with 15 bases between them. CDR3 DNA: TGTGCCAGCAGTCAATCCGGGACACGGGGCTACACCTTC. As protein: CASSQSGTRGYTF.

This clone was seen only once. The chain combines TRBV7-9 with TRBJ1-3; D unresolved. V was trimmed by 1 base and J by 0 bases, leaving 4 bases between them. Germline V CDR1 and CDR2: SEHNR, FQNEAQ (reference sequence). The CDR3 covers 14 residues. The chain's CDR3 is CASSLGHSGNTIYF. The CDR3 DNA reads TGTGCCAGCAGCTTAGGTCACTCTGGAAACACCATATATTTT.

This rearrangement joins TRBV7-8 to TRBJ1-5, with TRBD1 identical over 9 bases. The junction had 8 bases not matched to a gene; V was cut back by 4 bases and J by 4 bases. The length of the CDR3 is 16 residues. Germline values: CDR1 SGHVS, CDR2 FQNEAQ. The CDR3 nucleotides are TGTGCCAGCAGCTCCCGGACAGGGGCTGGGAATCAGCCCCAGCATTTT. Translated: CASSSRTGAGNQPQHF. The full variable domain, completed using reference TRBV7-8 and TRBJ1-5, is GAGVSQSPRYKVAKRGQDVALRCDPISGHVSLFWYQQALGQGPEFLTYFQNEAQLDKSGLPSDRFFAERPEGSVSTLKIQRTQQEDSAVYLCASSSRTGAGNQPQHFGDGTRLSIL.

The rearrangement uses TRBV7-8 and TRBJ1-4; 9 bases line up with TRBD1. The V gene end was trimmed by 5 bases and the J gene end by 5 bases; junction bases not matched to a gene: 12. Germline V CDR1 and CDR2: SGHVS, FQNEAQ. This CDR3 has 17 residues. CDR3 loop: CASSPHPRQGGNEKLFF. CDR3 nucleotides: TGTGCCAGCAGCCCTCACCCTAGACAGGGGGGAAATGAAAAACTGTTTTTT. Full variable domain (remainder filled in from reference TRBV7-8 and TRBJ1-4): GAGVSQSPRYKVAKRGQDVALRCDPISGHVSLFWYQQALGQGPEFLTYFQNEAQLDKSGLPSDRFFAERPEGSVSTLKIQRTQQEDSAVYLCASSPHPRQGGNEKLFFGSGTQLSVL.

The V call is TRBV7-9, the J call TRBJ2-7; maybe TRBD1 (6 bases). Looked up from germline, CDR1 is SEHNR and CDR2 is FQNEAQ (reference sequence). This CDR3 comprises 13 residues. V was trimmed by 5 bases and J by 2 bases, leaving 10 bases between them. The CDR3 loop is CASSNRDTYEQYF. The CDR3 region has the DNA TGTGCCAGCAGCAACAGGGATACCTACGAGCAGTACTTC.

This clone was counted a single time. The rearrangement uses TRBV11-2 and TRBJ2-3, with a possible D match to TRBD1 (5 bases). The CDR3 extends over 15 amino acids. Germline V lookup: CDR1 SGHAT, CDR2 FQNNGV. Trimming pared 6 bases from V and 2 bases from J, leaving 15 bases between. As DNA, the CDR3 is TGTGCCAGCAGGGATTTAGGGGTTTACACAGATACGCAGTATTTT. Amino acid sequence: CASRDLGVYTDTQYF.

The V and J genes are TRBV7-8 and TRBJ1-3; no firm D call. The CDR3 consists of 15 residues. Between the trimmed V and J ends, which lost 1 base and 4 bases, there was a span of 11 bases. Per the germline V gene, CDR1 is SGHVS and CDR2 is FQNEAQ. Written as DNA, the CDR3 is TGTGCCAGCAGCTTAGTTAACACCGTGGGAAACACCATATATTTT. Amino acids: CASSLVNTVGNTIYF.

The chain joins TRBV7-2 to TRBJ2-1, with 11 bases fitting TRBD2. Germline lookup yields CDR1 SGHTA and CDR2 FQGNSA. The CDR3 is made up of 17 amino acids. V shed 2 bases and J 3 bases; nucleotides not matched to a gene: 6. The DNA for the CDR3 is TGTGCCAGCAGCTTAAGGCTAGCGGGGGGCCGCTACAATGAGCAGTTCTTC. It translates to CASSLRLAGGRYNEQFF.

The V and J genes are TRBV30 and TRBJ2-1, with D possibly being TRBD2 (5 bases). Germline V lookup: CDR1 GTSNPN, CDR2 SVGIG (reference sequence). Trimming cost V 3 bases and J 7 bases, with 13 bases left between them. The CDR3 spans 13 residues. This CDR3 reads CAWSRGGRNEQFF. The CDR3 DNA reads TGTGCCTGGAGCCGGGGTGGGAGAAATGAGCAGTTCTTC.

The J gene is TRBJ2-2, the V gene TRBV4-1, with 10 bases aligning to TRBD2. Germline loops: CDR1 MGHRA, CDR2 YSYEKL. The CDR3 has 18 amino acids. J was trimmed by 0 bases and V by 6 bases; bases with no gene match: 10. CDR3 protein: CASSPDSGGYSNTGELFF. The CDR3 DNA sequence: TGCGCCAGCAGTCCAGATAGCGGGGGGTATTCGAACACCGGGGAGCTGTTTTTT.

This clone was found a few times. This chain links TRBV15 with TRBJ2-3; tentatively, D is TRBD2 (6 bases). The CDR3 is 14 amino acids. The germline gives CDR1 LNHNV, CDR2 YYDKDF (reference sequence). Deletions cut 8 bases from V and 0 bases from J, with 12 bases between. The CDR3 DNA reads TGTGCCACCGGGGCGGGGAGGAGCACAGATACGCAGTATTTT. Translation: CATGAGRSTDTQYF.

The J gene is TRBJ1-3, the V gene TRBV12-3 or TRBV12-4, with D unclear. Trimming took off 2 bases at V and 2 bases at J, with 4 bases between the two ends. CDR3 size: 13 residues. This CDR3 is CASSLPAGNTIYF. CDR3 bases: TGTGCCAGCAGTTTACCCGCTGGAAACACCATATATTTT.

A note on this clone: The junction and the germline gene differ at one end; a read error may be behind it. The chain employs TRBV7-7 and TRBJ2-1, with TRBD2 identical over 9 bases. The CDR3 has 16 residues. Germline V gene data show CDR1 as SSHAT and CDR2 as FNYEAQ (reference sequence). DNA for the CDR3: TGTGCTAGCAGCTTAGAGGGATCTAGCGGGGCCAATGAGCAGTTCTTC. Translated: CASSLEGSSGANEQFF.

The rearrangement uses TRBV4-3 and TRBJ1-2; no reliable D call. Trimming removed 3 bases from V and 0 bases from J, with 14 bases in between. The CDR3 contains 16 residues. The germline CDR1 and CDR2 sequences are LGHNA and YSLEER. The CDR3 DNA is TGCGCCAGCAGCCAGGAGGTTGGCAGGACTAACTATGGCTACACCTTC. Amino acids: CASSQEVGRTNYGYTF.

A few counts support this clone. The chain joins TRBV12-3 or TRBV12-4 to TRBJ1-2; the D is unclear. Trimming shortened V by 6 bases and J by 11 bases, and 19 bases separated the two germline ends. The CDR3 is made up of 13 amino acids. CDR3 protein: CASSLPPGNRYTF. DNA for the CDR3: TGTGCCAGCAGCCTACCCCCGGGAAATCGGTACACCTTC.

The chain carries TRBV28 and TRBJ1-3; tentative D call: TRBD1 (5 bases). The germline V gene has CDR1 MDHEN and CDR2 SYDVKM. With 6 bases removed from V and 0 bases from J, the gap between germline ends came to 18 bases. There are 17 residues in the CDR3. CDR3 DNA: TGTGCCAGCAGGCGAGCCGGAGACAGACACTCTGGAAACACCATATATTTT. Protein: CASRRAGDRHSGNTIYF.

As to this clone: Distinct nucleotide sequences in the sample also encode this CDR3. V and J are TRBV11-3 and TRBJ2-2; D unresolved. V was shortened by 0 bases and J by 4 bases, with 6 bases between the two germline ends. This CDR3 comprises 14 residues. CDR1 and CDR2 from the germline V gene are SGHNT and YENEEA. This CDR3 is CASSLDLVTGELFF. CDR3 bases: TGTGCCAGCAGCTTAGATCTCGTCACCGGGGAGCTGTTTTTT. Supplemented by reference TRBV11-3 and TRBJ2-2, the full variable domain reads EAGVVQSPRYKIIEKKQPVAFWCNPISGHNTLYWYLQNLGQGPELLIRYENEEAVDDSQLPKDRFSAERLKGVDSTLKIQPAELGDSAVYLCASSLDLVTGELFFGEGSRLTVL.

The CDR3 coding sequence is TGTGCCAGCAGCCAACCGAGAGAAGAGACCCAGTACTTC. Its protein product is CASSQPREETQYF. This chain uses TRBV3-1 (or the pseudogene TRBV3-2) with TRBJ2-5; D not certain. Germline V lookup: CDR1 LGHDT, CDR2 YNNKEL (reference sequence). V lost 2 bases and J lost 3, with 7 bases in between. This CDR3 has 13 residues.

The chain uses TRBV5-1 and TRBJ1-2; no clear D gene. In germline, CDR1 is SGHRS, CDR2 YFSETQ. CDR3 size: 13 residues. Trimming shortened V by 4 bases and J by 0 bases, and 7 bases separated the two germline ends. This chain's CDR3 is CASSRESNYGYTF. CDR3 DNA sequence: TGCGCCAGCAGCCGGGAATCTAACTATGGCTACACCTTC. Full variable domain (rest looked up from reference TRBV5-1 and TRBJ1-2): KAGVTQTPRYLIKTRGQQVTLSCSPISGHRSVSWYQQTPGQGLQFLFEYFSETQRNKGNFPGRFSGRQFSNSRSEMNVSTLELGDSALYLCASSRESNYGYTFGSGTRLTVV.